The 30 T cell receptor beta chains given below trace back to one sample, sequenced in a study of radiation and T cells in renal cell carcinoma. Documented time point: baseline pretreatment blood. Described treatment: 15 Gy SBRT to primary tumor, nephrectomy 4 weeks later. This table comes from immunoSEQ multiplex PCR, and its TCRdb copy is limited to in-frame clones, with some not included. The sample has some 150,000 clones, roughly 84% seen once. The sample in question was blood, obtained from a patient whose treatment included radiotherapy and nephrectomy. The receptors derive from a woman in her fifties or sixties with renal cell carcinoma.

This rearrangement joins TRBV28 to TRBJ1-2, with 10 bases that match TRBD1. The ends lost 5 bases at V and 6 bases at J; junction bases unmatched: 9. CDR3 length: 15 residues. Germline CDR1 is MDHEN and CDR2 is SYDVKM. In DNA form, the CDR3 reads TGTGCCAGCAGTACCCCCGGGACAGGGGCACATGGCTACACCTTC. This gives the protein CASSTPGTGAHGYTF.

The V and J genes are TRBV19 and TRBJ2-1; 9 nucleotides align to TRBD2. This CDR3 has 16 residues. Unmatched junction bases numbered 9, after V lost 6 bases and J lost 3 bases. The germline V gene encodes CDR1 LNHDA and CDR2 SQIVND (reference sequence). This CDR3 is CASSDAGTSFYNEQFF. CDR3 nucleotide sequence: TGTGCCAGTAGCGATGCCGGGACTAGCTTCTACAATGAGCAGTTCTTC. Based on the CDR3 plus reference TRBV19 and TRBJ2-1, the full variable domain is DGGITQSPKYLFRKEGQNVTLSCEQNLNHDAMYWYRQDPGQGLRLIYYSQIVNDFQKGDIAEGYSVSREKKESFPLTVTSAQKNPTAFYLCASSDAGTSFYNEQFFGPGTRLTVL.

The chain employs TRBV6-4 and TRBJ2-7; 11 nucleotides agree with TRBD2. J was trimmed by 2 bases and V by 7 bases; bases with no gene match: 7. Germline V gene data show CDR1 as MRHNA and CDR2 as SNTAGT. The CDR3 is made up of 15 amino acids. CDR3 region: CASNHTSGGAYEQYF. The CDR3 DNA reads TGTGCCAGCAACCATACTAGCGGGGGAGCCTACGAGCAGTACTTC.

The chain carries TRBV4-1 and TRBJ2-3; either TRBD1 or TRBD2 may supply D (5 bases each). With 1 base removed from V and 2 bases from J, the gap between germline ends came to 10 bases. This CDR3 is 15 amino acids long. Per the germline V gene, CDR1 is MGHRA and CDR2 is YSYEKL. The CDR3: CASSQVMGDTDTQYF. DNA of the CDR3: TGCGCCAGCAGCCAAGTAATGGGGGACACAGATACGCAGTATTTT.

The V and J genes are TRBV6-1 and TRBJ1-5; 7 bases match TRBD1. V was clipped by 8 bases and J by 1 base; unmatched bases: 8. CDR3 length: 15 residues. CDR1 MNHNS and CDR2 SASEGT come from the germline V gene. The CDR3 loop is CASVWTGDSNQPQHF. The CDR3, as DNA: TGTGCCAGCGTTTGGACAGGCGACAGCAATCAGCCCCAGCATTTT.

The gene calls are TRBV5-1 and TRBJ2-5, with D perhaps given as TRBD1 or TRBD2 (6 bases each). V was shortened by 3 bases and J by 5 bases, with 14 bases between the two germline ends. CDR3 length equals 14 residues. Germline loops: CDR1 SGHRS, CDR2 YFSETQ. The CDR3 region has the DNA TGCGCCAGCAGCTCGCAGGGGAGGCAGGAGACCCAGTACTTC. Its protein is CASSSQGRQETQYF.

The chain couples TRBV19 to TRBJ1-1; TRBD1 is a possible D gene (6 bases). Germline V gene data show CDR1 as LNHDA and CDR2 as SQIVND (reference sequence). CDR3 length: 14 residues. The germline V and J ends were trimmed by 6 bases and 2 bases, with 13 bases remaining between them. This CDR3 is CASSWGGPNTEAFF. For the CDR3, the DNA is TGTGCCAGTAGCTGGGGGGGGCCAAACACTGAAGCTTTCTTT.

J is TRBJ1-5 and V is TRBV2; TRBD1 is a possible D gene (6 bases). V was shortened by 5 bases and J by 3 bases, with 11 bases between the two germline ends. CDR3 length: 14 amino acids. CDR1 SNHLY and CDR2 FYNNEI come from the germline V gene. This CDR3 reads CASSSGQFNQPQHF. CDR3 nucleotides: TGTGCCAGCAGTTCCGGACAGTTCAATCAGCCCCAGCATTTT.

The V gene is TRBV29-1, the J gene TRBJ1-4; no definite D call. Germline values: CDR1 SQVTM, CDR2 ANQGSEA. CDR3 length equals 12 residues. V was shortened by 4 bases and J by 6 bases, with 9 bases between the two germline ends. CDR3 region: CSVVLSDEKLFF. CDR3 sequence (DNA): TGCAGCGTTGTCTTGTCGGATGAAAAACTGTTTTTT.

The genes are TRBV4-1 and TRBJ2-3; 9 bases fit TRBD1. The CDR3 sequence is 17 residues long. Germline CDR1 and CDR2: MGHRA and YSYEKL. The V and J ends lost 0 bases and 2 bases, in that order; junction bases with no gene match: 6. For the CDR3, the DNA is TGCGCCAGCAGCCAAGATGGCAGGACAGGGGCCACAGATACGCAGTATTTT. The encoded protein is CASSQDGRTGATDTQYF.

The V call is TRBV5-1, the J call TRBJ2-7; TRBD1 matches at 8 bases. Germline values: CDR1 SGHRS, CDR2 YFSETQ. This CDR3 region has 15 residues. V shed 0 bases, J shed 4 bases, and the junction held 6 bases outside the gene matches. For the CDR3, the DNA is TGCGCCAGCAGCTTGGGTACAGGGGGTTCGTACGAGCAGTACTTC. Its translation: CASSLGTGGSYEQYF.

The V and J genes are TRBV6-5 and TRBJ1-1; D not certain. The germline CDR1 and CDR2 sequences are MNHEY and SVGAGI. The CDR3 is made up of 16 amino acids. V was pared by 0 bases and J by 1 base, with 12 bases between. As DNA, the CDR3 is TGTGCCAGCAGTTACTCGTTCGGGGTCAAGAACACTGAAGCTTTCTTT. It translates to CASSYSFGVKNTEAFF.

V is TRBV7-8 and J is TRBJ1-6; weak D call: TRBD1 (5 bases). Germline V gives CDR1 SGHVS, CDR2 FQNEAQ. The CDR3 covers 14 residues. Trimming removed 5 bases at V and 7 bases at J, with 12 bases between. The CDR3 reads CASSRGTENSPLHF. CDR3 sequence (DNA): TGTGCCAGCAGCCGAGGGACGGAAAATTCACCCCTCCACTTT. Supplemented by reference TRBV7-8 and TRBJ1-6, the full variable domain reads GAGVSQSPRYKVAKRGQDVALRCDPISGHVSLFWYQQALGQGPEFLTYFQNEAQLDKSGLPSDRFFAERPEGSVSTLKIQRTQQEDSAVYLCASSRGTENSPLHFGNGTRLTVT.

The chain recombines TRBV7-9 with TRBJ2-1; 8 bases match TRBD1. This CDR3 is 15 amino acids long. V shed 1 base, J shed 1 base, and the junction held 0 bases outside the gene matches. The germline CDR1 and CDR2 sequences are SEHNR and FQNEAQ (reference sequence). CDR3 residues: CASSLDRGSYNEQFF. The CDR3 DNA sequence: TGTGCCAGCAGCTTAGACAGGGGGTCCTACAATGAGCAGTTCTTC.

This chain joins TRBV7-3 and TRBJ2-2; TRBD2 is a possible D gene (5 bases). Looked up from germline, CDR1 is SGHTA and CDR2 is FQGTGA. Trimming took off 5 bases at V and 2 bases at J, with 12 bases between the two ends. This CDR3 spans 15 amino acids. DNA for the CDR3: TGTGCCAGCAGCGAGGACTCCTCAAACACCGGGGAGCTGTTTTTT. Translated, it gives CASSEDSSNTGELFF.

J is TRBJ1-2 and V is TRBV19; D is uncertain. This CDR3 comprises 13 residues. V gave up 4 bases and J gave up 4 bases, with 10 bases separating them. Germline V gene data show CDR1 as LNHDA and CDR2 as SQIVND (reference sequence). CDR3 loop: CASSNFQSYGYTF. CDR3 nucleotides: TGTGCCAGTAGTAATTTCCAATCCTATGGCTACACCTTC.

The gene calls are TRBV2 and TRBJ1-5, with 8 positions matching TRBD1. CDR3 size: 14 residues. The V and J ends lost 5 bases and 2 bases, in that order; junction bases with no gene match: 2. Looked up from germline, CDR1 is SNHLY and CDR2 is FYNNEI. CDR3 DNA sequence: TGTGCCAGCAGTCTGGACAGGGGCAATCAGCCCCAGCATTTT. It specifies CASSLDRGNQPQHF. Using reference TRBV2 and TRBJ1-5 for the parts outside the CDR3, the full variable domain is EPEVTQTPSHQVTQMGQEVILRCVPISNHLYFYWYRQILGQKVEFLVSFYNNEISEKSEIFDDQFSVERPDGSNFTLKIRSTKLEDSAMYFCASSLDRGNQPQHFGDGTRLSIL.

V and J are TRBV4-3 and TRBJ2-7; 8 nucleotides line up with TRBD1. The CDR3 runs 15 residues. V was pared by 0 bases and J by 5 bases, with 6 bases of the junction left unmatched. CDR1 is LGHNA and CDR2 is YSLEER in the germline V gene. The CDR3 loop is CASSQDRQGADEQYF. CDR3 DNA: TGCGCCAGCAGCCAAGATAGGCAGGGGGCCGACGAGCAGTACTTC.

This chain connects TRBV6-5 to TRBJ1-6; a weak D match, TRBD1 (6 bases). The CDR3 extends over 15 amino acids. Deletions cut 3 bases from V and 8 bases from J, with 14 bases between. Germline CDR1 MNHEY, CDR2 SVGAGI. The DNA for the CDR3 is TGTGCCAGCAGTTATGAGGAGGGGGTTGATTCACCCCTCCACTTT. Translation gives CASSYEEGVDSPLHF.

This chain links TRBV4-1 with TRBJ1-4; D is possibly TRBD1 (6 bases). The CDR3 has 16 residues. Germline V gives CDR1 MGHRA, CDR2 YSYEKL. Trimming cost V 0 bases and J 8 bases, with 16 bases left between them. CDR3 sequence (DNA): TGCGCCAGCAGCCAAGATGGTTGGCTAGGGGGAGAAAAACTGTTTTTT. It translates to CASSQDGWLGGEKLFF.

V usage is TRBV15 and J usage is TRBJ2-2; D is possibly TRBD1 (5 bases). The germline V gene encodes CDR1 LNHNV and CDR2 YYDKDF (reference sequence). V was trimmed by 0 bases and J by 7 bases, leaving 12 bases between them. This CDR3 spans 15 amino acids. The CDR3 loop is CATSRERGFGGELFF. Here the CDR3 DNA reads TGTGCCACCAGCAGAGAAAGGGGATTCGGCGGGGAGCTGTTTTTT. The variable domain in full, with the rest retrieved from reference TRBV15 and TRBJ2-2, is DAMVIQNPRYQVTQFGKPVTLSCSQTLNHNVMYWYQQKSSQAPKLLFHYYDKDFNNEADTPDNFQSRRPNTSFCFLDIRSPGLGDTAMYLCATSRERGFGGELFFGEGSRLTVL.

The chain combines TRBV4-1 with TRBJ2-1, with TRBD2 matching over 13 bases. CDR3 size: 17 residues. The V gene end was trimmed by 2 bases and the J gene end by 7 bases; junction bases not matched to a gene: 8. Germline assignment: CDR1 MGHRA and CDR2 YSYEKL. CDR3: CASSQPPGLAGWNEQFF. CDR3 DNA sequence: TGCGCCAGCAGCCAACCACCGGGACTAGCGGGGTGGAATGAGCAGTTCTTC.

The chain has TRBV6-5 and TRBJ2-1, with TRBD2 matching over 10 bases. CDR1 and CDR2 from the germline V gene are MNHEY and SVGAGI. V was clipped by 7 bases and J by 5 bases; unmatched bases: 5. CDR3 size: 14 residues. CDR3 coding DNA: TGTGCCAGCAACTTAGCGGGGGGAAACAATGAGCAGTTCTTC. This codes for CASNLAGGNNEQFF.

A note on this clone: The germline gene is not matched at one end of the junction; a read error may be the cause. This chain's CDR3 is CASSYSRDRLRF. The CDR3 coding sequence is TGTGCCAGCAGTTACTCCCGGGACCGCTTAAGATTT. This chain joins TRBV6-6 and TRBJ1-3; maybe TRBD1 (5 bases). Germline values: CDR1 MNHNY, CDR2 SVGAGI (reference sequence). The CDR3 is 12 residues long.

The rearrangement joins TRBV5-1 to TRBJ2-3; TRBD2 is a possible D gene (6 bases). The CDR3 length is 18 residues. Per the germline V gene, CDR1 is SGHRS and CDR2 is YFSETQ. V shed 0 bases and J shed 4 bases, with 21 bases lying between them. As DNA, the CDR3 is TGCGCCAGCAGCTTGGGGGGAGCGACTAGTGTAGGCGCAGATACGCAGTATTTT. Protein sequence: CASSLGGATSVGADTQYF.

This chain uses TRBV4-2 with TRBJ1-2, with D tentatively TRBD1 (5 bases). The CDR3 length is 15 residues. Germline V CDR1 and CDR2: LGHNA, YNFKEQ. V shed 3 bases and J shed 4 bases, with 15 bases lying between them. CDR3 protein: CASSHDGHESYGYTF. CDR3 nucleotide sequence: TGTGCCAGCAGCCACGATGGACACGAGAGCTATGGCTACACCTTC.

CDR3 DNA sequence: TGCGCCAGCAGCTTGGTGGCTGGCACAGATACGCAGTATTTT. Its translation is CASSLVAGTDTQYF. The J gene is TRBJ2-3, the V gene TRBV5-1; D gene ambiguous. This CDR3 comprises 14 residues. Germline CDR1 and CDR2: SGHRS and YFSETQ. The germline V and J ends were trimmed by 0 bases and 1 base, with 6 bases remaining between them.

The CDR3 DNA follows: TGTGCCAGTAGTATAGATCCCCCTCATCGGGGGGAGTATGAAAAACTGTTTTTT. It yields the protein CASSIDPPHRGEYEKLFF. The gene calls are TRBV19 and TRBJ1-4, with D possibly TRBD1 on 5 matching bases. V gave up 0 bases and J gave up 6 bases, with 20 bases separating them. This CDR3 has 18 residues. The germline V gene has CDR1 LNHDA and CDR2 SQIVND (reference sequence).

CDR3 region: CASSRRTGAYEQYF. The CDR3 DNA sequence: TGTGCCAGCAGTCGACGGACAGGGGCTTACGAGCAGTACTTC. The chain combines TRBV13 with TRBJ2-7; 9 positions agree with TRBD1. This CDR3 has 14 amino acids. Germline V gives CDR1 PRHDT, CDR2 FYEKMQ (reference sequence). The V and J ends lost 6 bases and 4 bases, in that order; junction bases with no gene match: 7.

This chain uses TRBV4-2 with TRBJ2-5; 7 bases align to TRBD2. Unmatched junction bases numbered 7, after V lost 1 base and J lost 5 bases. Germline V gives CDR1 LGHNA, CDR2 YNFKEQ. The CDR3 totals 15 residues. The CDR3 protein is CASSQAATSQETQYF. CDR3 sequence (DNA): TGTGCCAGCAGCCAAGCCGCGACTAGCCAGGAGACCCAGTACTTC.